Given below is one TCR beta chain in context. Its antigen is still unknown. TCRdb itself ran the 5' RACE reads through MiXCR, one entry per CDR3 protein. The sample has roughly 50,000 distinct CDR3 sequences; almost 25% are singletons. Per the germline V gene, CDR1 is DFQATT and CDR2 is SNEGSKA (reference sequence). The V gene end was trimmed by 7 bases and the J gene end by 4 bases; junction bases not matched to a gene: 8. This CDR3 has 15 residues. Overall study findings and caveats: In terms of TCR gene usage, tumor memory CD4+ T cells clustered together with blood and lymph node memory CD4+ cells, as well as with lymph node naive CD4+ cells.

Sequenced sample: tumor-infiltrating naive CD4+ T cells sorted from the breast tumor. The subset is: naive CD4+ T cells, CD4+CD45RA+CD25-. The clonotype comes from a female donor with breast cancer. V and J are TRBV20-1 and TRBJ2-3, with TRBD2 identical over 13 bases. Here the CDR3 reads CSVPTSGRTADTQYF. The CDR3 region has the DNA TGCAGTGTCCCGACTAGCGGGAGGACAGCAGATACGCAGTATTTT.